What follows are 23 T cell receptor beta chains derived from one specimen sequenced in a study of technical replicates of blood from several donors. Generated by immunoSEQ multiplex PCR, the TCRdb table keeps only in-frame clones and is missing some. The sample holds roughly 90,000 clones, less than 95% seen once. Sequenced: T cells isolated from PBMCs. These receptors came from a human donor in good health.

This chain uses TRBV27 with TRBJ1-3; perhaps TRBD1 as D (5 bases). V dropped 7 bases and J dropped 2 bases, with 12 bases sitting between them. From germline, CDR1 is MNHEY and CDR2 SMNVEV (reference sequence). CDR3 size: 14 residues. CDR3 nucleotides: TGTGCCAGCAAGAGTACGGGGGCTGGAAACACCATATATTTT. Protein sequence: CASKSTGAGNTIYF.

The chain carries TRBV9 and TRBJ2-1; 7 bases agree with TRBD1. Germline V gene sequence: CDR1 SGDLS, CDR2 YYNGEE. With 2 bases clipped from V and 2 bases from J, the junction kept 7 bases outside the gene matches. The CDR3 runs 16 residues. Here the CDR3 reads CASSVFDQGAYNEQFF. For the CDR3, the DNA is TGTGCCAGCAGCGTTTTCGATCAGGGGGCCTACAATGAGCAGTTCTTC.

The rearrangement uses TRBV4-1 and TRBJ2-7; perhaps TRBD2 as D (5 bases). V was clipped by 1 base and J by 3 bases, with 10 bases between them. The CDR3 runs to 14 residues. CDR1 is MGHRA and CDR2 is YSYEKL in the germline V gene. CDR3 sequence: CASSQGEGYYEQYF. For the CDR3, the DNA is TGCGCCAGCAGCCAAGGTGAGGGCTACTACGAGCAGTACTTC.

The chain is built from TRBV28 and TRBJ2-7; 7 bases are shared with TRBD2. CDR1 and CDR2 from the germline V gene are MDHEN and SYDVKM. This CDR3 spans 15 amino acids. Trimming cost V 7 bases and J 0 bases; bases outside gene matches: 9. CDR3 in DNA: TGTGCCAGCACCATTGGCGGGGGATTCTCCTACGAGCAGTACTTC. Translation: CASTIGGGFSYEQYF.

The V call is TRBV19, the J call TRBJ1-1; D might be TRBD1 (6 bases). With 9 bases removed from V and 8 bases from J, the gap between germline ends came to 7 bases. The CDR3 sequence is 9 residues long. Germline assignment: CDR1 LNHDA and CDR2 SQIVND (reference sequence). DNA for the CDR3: TGTGCCAGCGGGACAGAAGCTTTCTTT. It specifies CASGTEAFF.

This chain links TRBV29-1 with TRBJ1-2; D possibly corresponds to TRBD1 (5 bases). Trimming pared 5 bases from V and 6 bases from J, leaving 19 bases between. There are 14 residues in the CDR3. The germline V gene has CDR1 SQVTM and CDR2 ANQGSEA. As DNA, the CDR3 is TGCAGCGTTCTCTTACTGGGCAGGGTGGATGGCTACACCTTC. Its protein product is CSVLLLGRVDGYTF.

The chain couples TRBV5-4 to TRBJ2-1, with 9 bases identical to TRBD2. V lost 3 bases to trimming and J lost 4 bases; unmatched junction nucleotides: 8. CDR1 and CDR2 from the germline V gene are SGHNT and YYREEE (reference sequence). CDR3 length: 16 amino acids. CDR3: CASSSRAGGPYNEQFF. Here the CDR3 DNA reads TGTGCCAGCAGCTCCCGAGCGGGGGGACCTTACAATGAGCAGTTCTTC.

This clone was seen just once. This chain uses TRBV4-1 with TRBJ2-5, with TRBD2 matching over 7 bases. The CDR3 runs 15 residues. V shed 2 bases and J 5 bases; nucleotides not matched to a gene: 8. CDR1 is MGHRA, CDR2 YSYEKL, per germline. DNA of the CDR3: TGCGCCAGCAGCCAATTAGCTAGCGGAATTGAGACCCAGTACTTC. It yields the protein CASSQLASGIETQYF.

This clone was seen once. The CDR3 loop is CASSPSYGNTIYF. CDR3 bases: TGTGCCAGCAGCCCCTCGTATGGAAACACCATATATTTT. The chain couples TRBV7-3 to TRBJ1-3, with no clear D. This CDR3 is built from 13 residues. V was shortened by 5 bases and J by 3 bases, with 8 bases between the two germline ends. The V gene's germline CDR1 is SGHTA and CDR2 FQGTGA.

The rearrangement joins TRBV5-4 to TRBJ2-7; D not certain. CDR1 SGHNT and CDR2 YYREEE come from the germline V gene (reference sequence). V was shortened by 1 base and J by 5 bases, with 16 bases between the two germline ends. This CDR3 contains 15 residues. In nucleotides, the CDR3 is TGTGCCAGCAGCTTGTATCTCCGAGGTGGCGACGAGCAGTACTTC. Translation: CASSLYLRGGDEQYF. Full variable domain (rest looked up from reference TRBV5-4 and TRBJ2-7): ETGVTQSPTHLIKTRGQQVTLRCSSQSGHNTVSWYQQALGQGPQFIFQYYREEENGRGNFPPRFSGLQFPNYSSELNVNALELDDSALYLCASSLYLRGGDEQYFGPGTRLTVT.

The CDR3 DNA follows: TGTGCCAGTAGTACGACAGGGGGAAATCAGCCCCAGCATTTT. Amino acid sequence: CASSTTGGNQPQHF. The chain joins TRBV19 to TRBJ1-5; TRBD1 matches 9 bases. V lost 4 bases and J lost 4; bases outside the gene matches: 2. The CDR3 loop spans 14 amino acids. CDR1 and CDR2 from the germline V gene are LNHDA and SQIVND (reference sequence). Together with reference TRBV19 and TRBJ1-5, the CDR3 gives the full variable domain: DGGITQSPKYLFRKEGQNVTLSCEQNLNHDAMYWYRQDPGQGLRLIYYSQIVNDFQKGDIAEGYSVSREKKESFPLTVTSAQKNPTAFYLCASSTTGGNQPQHFGDGTRLSIL.

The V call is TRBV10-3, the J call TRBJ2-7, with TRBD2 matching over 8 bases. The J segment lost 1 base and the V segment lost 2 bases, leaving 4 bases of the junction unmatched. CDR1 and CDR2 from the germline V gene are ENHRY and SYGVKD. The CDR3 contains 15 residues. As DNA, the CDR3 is TGTGCCATCAGTGAGCGGGAGGGCCCATCCTACGAGCAGTACTTC. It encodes CAISEREGPSYEQYF.

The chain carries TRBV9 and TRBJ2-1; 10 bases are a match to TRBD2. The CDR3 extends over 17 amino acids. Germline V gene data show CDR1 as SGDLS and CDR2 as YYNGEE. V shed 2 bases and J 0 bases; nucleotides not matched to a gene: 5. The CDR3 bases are TGTGCCAGCAGCGTTCAAGCGGGGGGGAGCTCCTACAATGAGCAGTTCTTC. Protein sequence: CASSVQAGGSSYNEQFF.

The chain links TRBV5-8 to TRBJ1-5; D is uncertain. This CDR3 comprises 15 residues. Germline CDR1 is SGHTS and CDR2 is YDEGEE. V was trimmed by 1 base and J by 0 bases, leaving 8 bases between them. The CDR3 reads CASSLLAFSNQPQHF. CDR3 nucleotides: TGTGCCAGCAGCTTGCTAGCATTTAGCAATCAGCCCCAGCATTTT.

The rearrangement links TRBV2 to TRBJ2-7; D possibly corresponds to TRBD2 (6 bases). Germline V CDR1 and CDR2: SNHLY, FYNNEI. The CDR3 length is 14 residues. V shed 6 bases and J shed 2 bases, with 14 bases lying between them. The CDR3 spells CASRTGLQAYEQYF. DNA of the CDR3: TGTGCCAGCAGAACGGGACTCCAAGCCTACGAGCAGTACTTC.

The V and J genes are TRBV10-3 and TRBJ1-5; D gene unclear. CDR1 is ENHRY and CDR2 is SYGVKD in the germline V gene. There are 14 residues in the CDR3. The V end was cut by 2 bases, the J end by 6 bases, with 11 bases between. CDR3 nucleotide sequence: TGTGCCATCAGTGAGGGAGGGTTGGGTCAGCCCCAGCATTTT. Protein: CAISEGGLGQPQHF.

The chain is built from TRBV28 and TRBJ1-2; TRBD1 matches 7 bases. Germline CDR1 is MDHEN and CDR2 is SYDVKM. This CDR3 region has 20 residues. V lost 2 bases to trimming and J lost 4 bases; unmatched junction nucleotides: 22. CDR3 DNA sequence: TGTGCCAGCAGTTTAAACGACTATTCCGGGACAGAGGGCCACCGCTATGGCTACACCTTC. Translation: CASSLNDYSGTEGHRYGYTF.

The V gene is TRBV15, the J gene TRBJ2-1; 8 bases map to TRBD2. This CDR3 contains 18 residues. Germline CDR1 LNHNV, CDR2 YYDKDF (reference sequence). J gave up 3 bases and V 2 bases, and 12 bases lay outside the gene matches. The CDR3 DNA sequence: TGTGCCACCAGCAGATTACTAGCCGGGACTAGGGTCTACAATGAGCAGTTCTTC. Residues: CATSRLLAGTRVYNEQFF.

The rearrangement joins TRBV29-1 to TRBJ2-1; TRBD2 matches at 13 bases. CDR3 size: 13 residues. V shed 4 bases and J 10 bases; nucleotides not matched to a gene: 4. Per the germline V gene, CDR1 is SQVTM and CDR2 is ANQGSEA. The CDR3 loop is CSVGLAGGQEQFF. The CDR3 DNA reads TGCAGCGTTGGACTAGCGGGAGGCCAAGAGCAGTTCTTC.

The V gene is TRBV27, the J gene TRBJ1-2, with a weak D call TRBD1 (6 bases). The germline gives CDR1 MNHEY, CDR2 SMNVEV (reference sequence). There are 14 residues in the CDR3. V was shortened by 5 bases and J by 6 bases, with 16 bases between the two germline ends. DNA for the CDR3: TGTGCCAGCAGTCCAGGGACAATGAAGGATGGCTACACCTTC. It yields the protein CASSPGTMKDGYTF.

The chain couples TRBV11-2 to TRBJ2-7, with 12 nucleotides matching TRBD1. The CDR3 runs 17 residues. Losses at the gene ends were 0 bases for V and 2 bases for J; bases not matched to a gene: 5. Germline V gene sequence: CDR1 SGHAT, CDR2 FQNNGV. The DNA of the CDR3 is TGTGCCAGCAGCTTAGATCGGGACAGGGGGCCTACCTACGAGCAGTACTTC. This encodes CASSLDRDRGPTYEQYF.

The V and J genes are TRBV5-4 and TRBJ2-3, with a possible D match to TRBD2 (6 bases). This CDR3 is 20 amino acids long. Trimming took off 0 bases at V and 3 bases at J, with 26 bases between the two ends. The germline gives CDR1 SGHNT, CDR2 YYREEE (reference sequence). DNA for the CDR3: TGTGCCAGCAGCTTGGATGGCACAACACCAGACGGGAGCGAGACAGATACGCAGTATTTT. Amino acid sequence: CASSLDGTTPDGSETDTQYF.

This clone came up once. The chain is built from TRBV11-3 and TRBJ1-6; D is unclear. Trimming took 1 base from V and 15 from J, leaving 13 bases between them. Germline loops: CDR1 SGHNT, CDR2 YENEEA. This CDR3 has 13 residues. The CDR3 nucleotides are TGTGCCAGCAGCTTAGGGGGTACTAGTATCCTCCACTTT. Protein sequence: CASSLGGTSILHF.